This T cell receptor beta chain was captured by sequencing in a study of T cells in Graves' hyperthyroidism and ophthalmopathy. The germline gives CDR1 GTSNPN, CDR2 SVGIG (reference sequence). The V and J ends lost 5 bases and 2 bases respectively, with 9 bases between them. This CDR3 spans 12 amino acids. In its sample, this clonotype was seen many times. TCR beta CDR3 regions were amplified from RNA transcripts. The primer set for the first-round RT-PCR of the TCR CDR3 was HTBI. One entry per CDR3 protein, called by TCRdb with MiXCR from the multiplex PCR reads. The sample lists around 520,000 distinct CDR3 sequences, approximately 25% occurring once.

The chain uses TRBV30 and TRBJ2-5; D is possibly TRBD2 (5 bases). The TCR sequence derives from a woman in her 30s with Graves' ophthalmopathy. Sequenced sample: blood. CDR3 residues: CAWDREQETQYF. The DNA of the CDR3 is TGTGCCTGGGACCGGGAACAAGAGACCCAGTACTTC.